This entry concerns a single TCR beta chain. Its antigen remains unknown. Assay used: immunoSEQ multiplex PCR; TCRdb lists only in-frame clones, some missing. The sample contains tens of thousands of clones, 95% to 97% of which appear only once. The data are from a study of cytomegalovirus exposure and HLA in healthy donors. Study-wide results and caveats: Cytomegalovirus status, reportedly, was diagnosed with high specificity and sensitivity by the classifier. As confirmed in vitro, three CMV-associated chains were specific for CMV antigens.

There are 14 residues in the CDR3. Germline V gene lookup returns CDR1 WSHSY and CDR2 SAAADI. Trimming stripped 7 bases from V and 6 bases from J, with 15 bases between. The sequenced sample consisted of PBMCs. V and J are TRBV10-2 and TRBJ2-2, with D possibly TRBD2 on 5 matching bases. The receptor's source is a woman aged 18-29 years in good health and CMV-seronegative. This chain's CDR3 is CASTAAGSAGELFF. The CDR3, as DNA: TGCGCCAGCACCGCGGCGGGTTCCGCCGGGGAGCTGTTTTTT.